The T cell receptor beta chain under discussion was sequenced for a study of a mutant IDH1 vaccine in newly diagnosed glioma (dated by TCRdb to about 2021). In the study overall: Vaccination started 4-6 weeks after radiotherapy alone, or was given together with temozolomide cycles in the groups whose treatment included chemotherapy. Of the approximately 30 treated patients, around 62% were male and approximately 38% were female, and the mean age was roughly 38 years. Before enrollment, most patients had been given radiochemotherapy with temozolomide as standard therapy, while the rest had received either radiotherapy alone or temozolomide alone. The week-35 safety follow-up was designated visit V12, and the week-47 end of study was designated visit V13. Peripheral blood samples were drawn at six visits, namely V03 (baseline), V05, V07, V10, V12 and V13. For exploratory analyses, longitudinal TCRB deep sequencing was carried out in more than 20 treated patients wherever samples were available. The full study reports these points: Across multiple MHC alleles, vaccine-induced immune responses were seen in nearly 95% of patients. Pseudoprogression seemed to be unrelated to changes in the top peripheral T cell clonotypes found by TCRB sequencing. According to the authors, sample limitations meant that analyses of patient blood samples could not be reproduced. PBMC samples for TCRB deep sequencing were selected based on availability.

From cysteine to phenylalanine, the CDR3 is 15 amino acids long. Only the CDR3 part of the read is kept: 45 bases, read in frame from the first base. Trimming takes 5 bases from V and 7 bases from J, and the germline ends sit 21 bases apart. CDR1 and CDR2 are drawn from the germline V gene (reference sequence): SGHNT, YYREEE. The library was prepared using the immunoSEQ multiplex PCR assay. Following the manufacturer's protocol, the hsTCRB Kit was used to amplify rearranged TCR beta chain sequences. An Illumina MiSeq was used to sequence the TCRB libraries. The authors processed their data as follows. The proprietary platform of the kit vendor was used for demultiplexing, trimming and gene mapping. TCRdb limited this immuneACCESS table to in-frame rearrangements with V and J called. A share of clones is missing; checked studies link under half to unresolved V genes, and the rest is unexplained. V and J calls and clone size are copied from that table; D and trimming were computed from the DNA. The sample includes approximately 66,000 clones, with roughly 84% observed a single time. Around 4% of the sample lies in the top ten.

The time point label corresponds to: week 35, safety follow-up. Each vaccine dose was 300 ug of a 20-mer mutant IDH1 peptide in Montanide, given subcutaneously with topical imiquimod. Patients received eight vaccinations in weeks 1, 3, 5, 7, 11, 15, 19 and 23, corresponding to visits V03 through V10. Donors had newly diagnosed WHO grade 3 or 4 IDH1-mutant astrocytomas with loss of nuclear ATRX. The samples were drawn from NOA16, a multicentre, single-arm, open-label phase I trial in Germany that tested a mutant IDH1 peptide vaccine in humans for the first time. Genomic DNA for TCRB sequencing was extracted from EDTA blood using the DNeasy Blood and Tissue Kit. In this sample, this clone turned up once. No cognate antigen has been identified for it. Base qualities are not recorded, but no much larger clone differs from it by a single base.

The sample here was PBMCs, taken from a glioma patient whose treatment included an IDH1 peptide vaccine. This sequence originates from a man aged 25-45 years with glioma. The chain couples TRBV5-4 to TRBJ1-2; the D region possibly corresponds to TRBD1 (5 bases align). The CDR3 protein sequence reads: CASRVRDGLWGGYTF. The DNA sequence is as follows: TGTGCCAGCAGAGTTCGGGACGGCCTCTGGGGTGGCTACACCTTC.